This TCR beta chain originates from a study of blood T cell repertoires in COVID-19. About the research overall: The United States, Italy and Spain provided the acute and convalescent COVID-19 samples. Sample material is recorded as cDNA or gDNA derived from T cells, B-cell-depleted T cells, or PBMCs.

Authors' data handling: Scientists estimated how many nucleated cells there were by amplifying reference gene primers. TCRdb's copy holds only in-frame clones and misses some; the assay was immunoSEQ multiplex PCR. The DNA was the basis for D and trimming; V, J and clone size are from that table. The sample shows some 120,000 clones, 90% of them seen only once. Germline CDR1 reads SGHNT; CDR2 reads YYREEE (reference sequence). V shed 1 base, J shed 1 base, and the junction held 3 bases outside the gene matches. The CDR3 spans 16 residues. Sequencing was done on a sample of peripheral blood. This receptor was obtained from a man in his forties or fifties with active COVID-19. The chain has TRBV5-4 and TRBJ2-3; 10 bases line up with TRBD1. Written as DNA, the CDR3 is TGTGCCAGCAGCTTGCCAGGGACAGGGGGCACAGATACGCAGTATTTT. Protein product: CASSLPGTGGTDTQYF.